This T cell receptor (beta chain) comes out of a study of regulatory T cells in long-lasting Graves disease (dated by TCRdb to the early 2020s). About the study as a whole: Patients with newly diagnosed Graves' disease had been on antithyroid drugs for under 3 months. A total of 35 or so samples were covered by TCR sequencing, comprising about 13 persistent and about 20 newly diagnosed Graves' disease patients. The study was conducted in China and was registered as a clinical trial. Peripheral blood TCR sequencing and RNA sequencing compared persistent Graves' disease patients with newly diagnosed Graves' disease patients. Summary of the overall study and its limitations: Persistent Graves' disease patients showed lower TCR Shannon entropy and fewer highly expanded clones than newly diagnosed patients, suggesting clonal expansion. Only peripheral blood was studied, because thyroid tissue, the primary lesion, was inaccessible. Only the TCR beta chain was sequenced and analyzed. As a limitation, the authors acknowledged that the small sample size may reduce accuracy. A larger number of public clonotypes was shared among persistent patients (around 2,700) than among newly diagnosed patients (about 990). Preferential use of TRBV28, TRBJ1-2 and TRBJ2-5 was observed in persistent disease, whereas TRBV20-1 and TRBJ2-1 were favored in newly diagnosed disease.

Libraries were made using multiplex PCR. This sample was sequenced with an Illumina HiSeq 4000. iRepertoire HTBI primers and Arm-PCR amplification of CDR3 regions were used to construct TCR beta libraries. PCR products were gel purified before sequencing. The original pipeline was this. Gene usage analysis of CDR3 amino acid clonotypes used the 60 to 80 TRBV and 14 to 15 TRBJ segments found across samples. COPE and FqMerger were used to merge the filtered high-quality paired reads into contigs. BLAST was used to align contigs to the IMGT TRBV, TRBD and TRBJ reference genes, and CDR3 was defined following IMGT. Any clonotype with a frequency above 0.1% was counted as a highly expanded clone. Shannon entropy was used to measure repertoire diversity, and the Gini coefficient was used to measure V-J evenness. Public clonotypes were defined as clonotypes shared by more than one individual. TCRdb's own reprocessing of the public reads used fastp at Q25 and MiXCR and kept productive beta chains. Entries are consolidated by CDR3 protein sequence, retaining the most common genes and DNA. For this entry, the V and J calls and clone size follow TCRdb and not the study's own pipeline. The sample data list under 500,000 distinct CDR3 sequences, and around 15% of these were observed just once. Together, the top ten hold roughly 10% of the sample.

The time point label for this specimen denotes: newly diagnosed GD, antithyroid drugs for less than 3 months. For both TCR sequencing and RNA sequencing, RNA was extracted from PBMCs using TRIzol. The diagnosis of Graves' disease was made according to American Thyroid Association guidelines. Patients for the study were recruited at an endocrinology department in Xi'an, China. From each patient, approximately 10 milliliters of peripheral blood was collected into an EDTA anticoagulant tube. PBMCs were isolated by Ficoll Paque Plus density gradient separation without further T cell sorting. An Agilent 2100 Bioanalyzer and agarose gel were used to check RNA quality, and a NanoDrop 2000 was used to measure RNA concentration. The germline V gene (reference sequence) yields MNHEY for CDR1 and SMNVEV for CDR2. Clipping removes 3 bases from V and 2 bases from J, with 4 as the unmatched junction base count. Reading from cysteine to phenylalanine, the CDR3 counts 16 amino acids. Of all the DNA, just the CDR3 is kept, 48 bases in frame from base 1.

This clonotype was seen ten or more times. What antigen it recognizes has not been identified. No base qualities exist here, and no much larger clone lies one base off it. These data also featured in a second study, about T cells in Graves' hyperthyroidism and ophthalmopathy. As described in the second report: Stable Graves' hyperthyroidism was defined as the absence of progression to ophthalmopathy over 18 months of follow-up. Hyperthyroidism patients were newly diagnosed, had a disease duration of under 2 months, and were aged 18 to 65 years. Patients with uncontrolled infections, other autoimmune diseases, pregnancy or lactation were excluded. Diagnoses were established on the basis of clinical symptoms, serum thyroxine and TRAb, thyroid ultrasound, and orbital computed tomography. The first round of RT-PCR for the TCR CDR3 was performed with the HTBI primer set and the Qiagen OneStep RT-PCR kit. Most expanded thyroid clonotypes (frequency above 0.001) were also detected in blood, a finding suggesting that blood repertoires may reflect thyroid immune responses. Ophthalmopathy was separated from stable hyperthyroidism by a 13 V-J signature model, with about 88% sensitivity and about 81% specificity obtained in cross-validation and 80%/75% obtained in testing. In validation, the model predicted progression to ophthalmopathy a median of roughly 6.5 months before onset, with around 70% sensitivity and roughly 79% specificity. A discovery cohort of approximately 97 patients, about 44 with Graves' ophthalmopathy and 55 to 65 with stable Graves' hyperthyroidism, was used to find distinguishing TCR V-J signatures. Whether ophthalmopathy could be predicted prospectively was tested in an independent validation cohort made up of about 20 hyperthyroidism patients plus 17 patients who later progressed to ophthalmopathy. The 100 discovery patients were randomly split 7:3 into training and test sets. In addition, the study compared T-cell repertoires in thyroid tissue and in blood from roughly 6 Graves' hyperthyroidism patients. After blood sampling, hyperthyroidism patients were treated with methimazole at a starting dose of 30 mg daily, and ophthalmopathy patients were treated with high-dose intravenous methylprednisolone. The libraries were constructed in a second round of multiplex PCR and then size-selected and purified. Libraries were sequenced paired-end with 100 bp reads on an Illumina HiSeq2000. Raw data were processed with SOAPnuke, discarding reads with adapters, uncalled bases, mean Phred below 15, or no exact constant-primer or identifier match. COPE v1.2.5 was used to merge high-quality paired reads, and clonotypes were defined as unique nucleotide sequences. MiTCR v1.1 was used to align the clonotypes against IMGT TRBV, TRBD and TRBJ reference segments. The analysis was restricted to V-J combinations with a frequency above 0.0001, which together covered about 99% of the repertoires. A TCS score was defined as the ratio between F50 (clonal expansion) and ExV (chaos), using BLOSUM62-based TCRdist between CDR3 peptides within each V-J. Welch's t-statistics and random forest reduced around 550 V-J features to about 13, which were used in a naive Bayes classifier (R e1071). Sample size was not statistically predetermined, and blinding of investigators to group allocation was not performed. The paper describes TCR Vbeta CDR3 sequencing of around 140 peripheral blood samples, made up of about 40 ophthalmopathy patients, around 78 hyperthyroidism patients and 17 progressor patients.

The clonotype originates from a woman in her 30s with Graves disease. Donor details come from another sample of the same person, matched by shared clones. Recombination linked TRBV27 to TRBJ2-1, with TRBD2 matching 10 junction bases. Source: peripheral blood mononuclear cells (PBMCs), taken at new diagnosis, from a patient treated with antithyroid drugs. The encoded CDR3 is CASSLSSGRTYNEQFF. DNA sequence: TGTGCCAGCAGTTTGTCTAGCGGGAGAACCTACAATGAGCAGTTCTTC.